Each of the 7 T cell receptor beta chains below was sequenced from the same sample in a study. TCRdb reanalysed the RT-PCR reads using MiXCR and keeps one entry per CDR3 protein. The table records about 700,000 distinct CDR3 sequences, 12% to 15% of them present only once. The specimen was memory CD4+ T cells from blood. These receptors all come from a female donor in good health, serving as a healthy control.

V is TRBV7-2 and J is TRBJ2-1; 14 bases are a match to TRBD2. The ends lost 0 bases at V and 8 bases at J; junction bases unmatched: 6. Germline values: CDR1 SGHTA, CDR2 FQGNSA. The CDR3 has 17 residues. The CDR3 loop is CASSLAAGTSGSYEQFF. DNA for the CDR3: TGTGCCAGCAGCTTAGCGGCCGGGACTAGCGGGAGTTATGAGCAGTTCTTC.

The rearrangement joins TRBV5-1 to TRBJ2-5, with D tentatively TRBD1 (6 bases). The CDR3 spans 14 residues. CDR1 and CDR2 from the germline V gene are SGHRS and YFSETQ. V lost 5 bases and J lost 5, with 16 bases in between. CDR3 coding DNA: TGCGCCAGCAGTCTAGGGGGATTGGTTGAGACCCAGTACTTC. Encoded protein: CASSLGGLVETQYF.

The chain is built from TRBV20-1 and TRBJ1-5, with no clear D. CDR1 is DFQATT and CDR2 is SNEGSKA in the germline V gene (reference sequence). The CDR3 length is 13 residues. CDR3 region: CSVLSGGNQPQHF. The CDR3 DNA is TGCAGCGTCCTTAGTGGAGGCAATCAGCCCCAGCATTTT.

This clonotype appeared a few times. The chain employs TRBV7-9 and TRBJ1-4; D not certain. This CDR3 region has 15 residues. Germline V lookup: CDR1 SEHNR, CDR2 FQNEAQ (reference sequence). Trimming pared 3 bases from V and 0 bases from J, leaving 8 bases between. The CDR3 region is CASSFDGSTNEKLFF. CDR3 in DNA: TGTGCCAGCAGCTTCGACGGATCAACTAATGAAAAACTGTTTTTT. Using reference TRBV7-9 and TRBJ1-4 for the parts outside the CDR3, the full variable domain is DTGVSQNPRHKITKRGQNVTFRCDPISEHNRLYWYRQTLGQGPEFLTYFQNEAQLEKSRLLSDRFSAERPKGSFSTLEIQRTEQGDSAMYLCASSFDGSTNEKLFFGSGTQLSVL.

This clonotype was counted many times. The chain joins TRBV10-3 to TRBJ2-3; 10 nucleotides line up with TRBD1. Germline CDR1 reads ENHRY; CDR2 reads SYGVKD. Unmatched junction bases numbered 15, after V lost 6 bases and J lost 0 bases. The CDR3 totals 19 residues. The CDR3 region is CAIRRQGAPLPPSTDTQYF. The CDR3 DNA follows: TGTGCCATCAGGAGACAGGGGGCCCCTTTACCTCCTAGCACAGATACGCAGTATTTT.

The sample holds many counts of this clonotype. The chain links TRBV12-3 or TRBV12-4 to TRBJ1-1, with D possibly matching TRBD1 (6 bases). The V and J ends lost 6 bases and 0 bases respectively, with 11 bases between them. The CDR3 contains 14 residues. CDR3 in DNA: TGTGCCAGCAGCGGGGGCCTAATGAACACTGAAGCTTTCTTT. Translation gives CASSGGLMNTEAFF.

This clonotype has a count of ten or more. This sequence joins TRBV29-1 and TRBJ1-2, with D perhaps matching TRBD1 (6 bases). This CDR3 is built from 12 residues. Per the germline V gene, CDR1 is SQVTM and CDR2 is ANQGSEA. Trimming stripped 3 bases from V and 4 bases from J, with 9 bases between. CDR3 DNA sequence: TGCAGCGTTGAGCGGACAGTCTATGGCTACACCTTC. Protein product: CSVERTVYGYTF.